The clone carrying this T cell receptor (beta chain) was recorded many times. Its antigen remains unknown. The CDR3 is 14 residues long. V was pared by 2 bases and J by 2 bases, with 7 bases between. Germline assignment: CDR1 SGHTA and CDR2 FQGNSA. The entry originates in a study of T cell repertoires in cytomegalovirus infection. Whole-study results and caveats: CMV-specific TCR beta clonotypes restricted by HLA-C dominated the ex vivo response.

TCRdb reprocessed the reads via MiXCR and lists one record per CDR3 protein. The sample records 350,000 to 500,000 distinct CDR3 sequences, roughly 30% being singletons. The sample comprised PBMCs. The clonotype was recovered from a human donor in good health (CMV status not recorded). Some clones in this sample may be carry-over from other donors' samples. The chain carries TRBV7-2 and TRBJ1-3, with D possibly matching TRBD1 (6 bases). CDR3 residues: CASSLNRAGNTIYF. CDR3 coding DNA: TGTGCCAGCAGCTTAAACAGGGCTGGAAACACCATATATTTT. Using reference TRBV7-2 and TRBJ1-3 for the parts outside the CDR3, the full variable domain is GAGVSQSPSNKVTEKGKDVELRCDPISGHTALYWYRQSLGQGLEFLIYFQGNSAPDKSGLPSDRFSAERTGGSVSTLTIQRTQQEDSAVYLCASSLNRAGNTIYFGEGSWLTVV.